These 32 T cell receptor beta chains were sequenced from one sample in a study of blood T cells in healthy people across ages. Combining a sample-barcoded 5' primer with a J-beta primer mix, a second PCR ran for 7 to 11 cycles. TCRdb independently ran MiXCR on the 5' RACE reads; one entry per CDR3 protein. The top ten hold approximately 17% of the sample, which has more than 1 million distinct CDR3 sequences, under 55% seen once. Sequenced sample: blood. These TCRs come from an older woman in good health.

There are a few counts of this clonotype. The rearrangement links TRBV12-3 or TRBV12-4 to TRBJ2-5; 7 nucleotides match TRBD2. The V segment lost 6 bases and the J segment 4 bases; nucleotides outside the gene matches: 5. The CDR3 length is 13 residues. The CDR3 protein is CASRPVAGETQYF. The CDR3 DNA reads as TGTGCCAGCAGGCCGGTAGCGGGAGAGACCCAGTACTTC.

The J gene is TRBJ2-1, the V gene TRBV7-2; 12 bases agree with TRBD2. In germline, CDR1 is SGHTA, CDR2 FQGNSA. The CDR3 consists of 16 residues. V was clipped by 5 bases and J by 2 bases; unmatched bases: 4. The DNA for the CDR3 is TGTGCCAGCAGCGCCCGACTAGCGGGAGCCTACAATGAGCAGTTCTTC. The encoded protein is CASSARLAGAYNEQFF.

The V and J genes are TRBV20-1 and TRBJ1-2; D gene unclear. The V gene lost 3 bases and the J gene lost 3 bases, with 14 bases spanning the gap. Looked up from germline, CDR1 is DFQATT and CDR2 is SNEGSKA (reference sequence). The CDR3 has 14 residues. CDR3 sequence: CSASVTERYYGYTF. The CDR3 DNA sequence: TGCAGTGCTAGTGTAACAGAGCGATACTATGGCTACACCTTC.

The gene calls are TRBV5-1 and TRBJ2-5; D might be TRBD2 (6 bases). Per the germline V gene, CDR1 is SGHRS and CDR2 is YFSETQ. This CDR3 is built from 14 residues. With 6 bases removed from V and 5 bases from J, the gap between germline ends came to 17 bases. The DNA for the CDR3 is TGCGCCAGCAAACCCGGGACTGGGGACGAGACCCAGTACTTC. It is translated as CASKPGTGDETQYF.

The rearrangement joins TRBV7-8 to TRBJ2-7; D unclear. V was trimmed by 5 bases and J by 3 bases, leaving 11 bases between them. This CDR3 region has 13 residues. Germline CDR1 is SGHVS and CDR2 is FQNEAQ. CDR3 DNA: TGTGCCAGCAGCGCCATTCGGTACTACGAGCAGTACTTC. Translation: CASSAIRYYEQYF.

This chain uses TRBV15 with TRBJ2-5; D may be TRBD2 (6 bases). Between the trimmed V and J ends, which lost 1 base and 2 bases, there was a span of 8 bases. The germline CDR1 and CDR2 sequences are LNHNV and YYDKDF (reference sequence). The length of the CDR3 is 14 residues. Written as DNA, the CDR3 is TGTGCCACCAGCAGAGGGGCGGGGCAAGAGACCCAGTACTTC. Protein: CATSRGAGQETQYF. The variable domain in full, with the rest retrieved from reference TRBV15 and TRBJ2-5, is DAMVIQNPRYQVTQFGKPVTLSCSQTLNHNVMYWYQQKSSQAPKLLFHYYDKDFNNEADTPDNFQSRRPNTSFCFLDIRSPGLGDTAMYLCATSRGAGQETQYFGPGTRLLVL.

About this clonotype itself: A junction boundary mismatches the germline segment, possibly from a read error. The V and J genes are TRBV7-2 and TRBJ2-7, with 12 bases fitting TRBD2. CDR1 SGHTA and CDR2 FQGNSA come from the germline V gene. The CDR3 runs 16 residues. The CDR3 DNA sequence: TGTGCCAACAGCCCTCGACTAGCGGGGGACTCCTACGAGCAGTACTTC. Translated: CANSPRLAGDSYEQYF.

This chain connects TRBV5-1 to TRBJ2-1; D gene uncertain. Germline loops: CDR1 SGHRS, CDR2 YFSETQ. Trimming stripped 4 bases from V and 0 bases from J, with 14 bases between. The CDR3 consists of 16 residues. CDR3 in amino acids: CASSPLLTSSYNEQFF. CDR3 in DNA: TGCGCCAGCAGCCCCCTCCTAACCAGCTCCTACAATGAGCAGTTCTTC.

The chain uses TRBV20-1 and TRBJ2-1; 8 bases match TRBD2. J lost 8 bases, V lost 0 bases, and 12 bases had no gene match. CDR1 and CDR2 (germline): DFQATT, SNEGSKA (reference sequence). The CDR3 runs 16 residues. CDR3 amino acids: CSARDYGRAGRDEQFF. CDR3 DNA sequence: TGCAGTGCTAGAGATTACGGGAGGGCGGGAAGGGATGAGCAGTTCTTC.

This clonotype was seen more than once but under ten times. The V call is TRBV14, the J call TRBJ2-7; D is undetermined. The CDR3 has 12 amino acids. Germline assignment: CDR1 SGHDN and CDR2 FVKESK. Trimming pared 2 bases from V and 3 bases from J, leaving 5 bases between. Here the CDR3 DNA reads TGTGCCAGCAGCCAAATTCACTACGAGCAGTACTTC. Its protein product is CASSQIHYEQYF.

There are a few counts of this clonotype. This rearrangement joins TRBV4-2 to TRBJ2-1; 9 bases map to TRBD2. V lost 4 bases to trimming and J lost 0 bases; unmatched junction nucleotides: 7. The CDR3 is 17 amino acids. Per the germline V gene, CDR1 is LGHNA and CDR2 is YNFKEQ. The DNA for the CDR3 is TGTGCCAGCAGCCGAGTTCTAGCGGGAAGCTCCTACAATGAGCAGTTCTTC. Translated, it gives CASSRVLAGSSYNEQFF.

The chain joins TRBV29-1 to TRBJ2-1; 8 positions match TRBD2. Trimming removed 5 bases from V and 5 bases from J; junction bases left unmatched: 11. The CDR3 contains 15 residues. Germline assignment: CDR1 SQVTM and CDR2 ANQGSEA. CDR3 loop: CSVRSGSGSHNEQFF. The CDR3 DNA follows: TGCAGCGTTAGGAGCGGGAGCGGGTCCCACAATGAGCAGTTCTTC.

The rearrangement joins TRBV27 to TRBJ2-1, with 7 bases lining up with TRBD2. This CDR3 comprises 15 residues. Germline assignment: CDR1 MNHEY and CDR2 SMNVEV (reference sequence). With 7 bases clipped from V and 9 bases from J, the junction kept 15 bases outside the gene matches. As DNA, the CDR3 is TGTGCCAGCATGAATCTCCCAGCGGGGAGTCGTGAGCAGTTCTTC. This codes for CASMNLPAGSREQFF.

This clonotype was detected only a few times. The gene calls are TRBV28 and TRBJ2-1, with D possibly TRBD2 on 6 matching bases. The CDR3 length is 15 residues. From germline, CDR1 is MDHEN and CDR2 SYDVKM. Trimming stripped 6 bases from V and 2 bases from J, with 14 bases between. The CDR3: CASSTTRLAYNEQFF. The CDR3 nucleotides are TGTGCCAGCAGCACTACGCGACTAGCCTACAATGAGCAGTTCTTC.

The V and J genes are TRBV12-5 and TRBJ2-7; the D gene is possibly TRBD2 (6 bases). Trimming stripped 7 bases from V and 2 bases from J, with 15 bases between. The CDR3 covers 14 residues. From germline, CDR1 is LGHNT and CDR2 FRNRAP. The CDR3 is CASAQEDYTYEQYF. CDR3 coding DNA: TGTGCTAGTGCTCAGGAGGACTATACCTACGAGCAGTACTTC.

In this sample, this clonotype turned up a few times. The chain joins TRBV15 to TRBJ2-5; 10 bases map to TRBD1. The J call may be in error: the DNA end matches TRBJ2-7 better. This CDR3 has 16 amino acids. Germline-derived CDR1 and CDR2 are LNHNV and YYDKDF (reference sequence). The CDR3 nucleotides read TGTGCCACCAGCAGAGATCTAAGGGGACAGGGGTTCGAGCAGTACTTC. Translation: CATSRDLRGQGFEQYF.

This chain joins TRBV7-6 and TRBJ1-4; D is ambiguous. Germline V gene lookup returns CDR1 SGHVS and CDR2 FNYEAQ. The CDR3 length is 17 residues. The V end was cut by 5 bases, the J end by 0 bases, with 16 bases between. The CDR3 nucleotides read TGTGCCAGCAGCGTAGGTAGCAGGCACTCAACTAATGAAAAACTGTTTTTT. Translated: CASSVGSRHSTNEKLFF.

In this sample, this clonotype turned up a few times. The chain recombines TRBV2 with TRBJ2-1; no definite D call. Between the trimmed V and J ends, which lost 6 bases and 4 bases, there was a span of 10 bases. CDR3 length: 13 residues. The germline gives CDR1 SNHLY, CDR2 FYNNEI. CDR3 nucleotides: TGTGCCAGCAGACCCGACCCTTACAATGAGCAGTTCTTC. This codes for CASRPDPYNEQFF.

V is TRBV10-1 and J is TRBJ2-3, with a tentative D call TRBD2 (5 bases). This CDR3 has 15 residues. The ends were cut back, 3 bases at V and 2 bases at J, with 12 bases in the middle. Looked up from germline, CDR1 is WNHNN and CDR2 is SYGVQD (reference sequence). This CDR3 is CASSESAGLTDTQYF. The CDR3 DNA sequence: TGCGCCAGCAGTGAATCGGCGGGCCTCACAGATACGCAGTATTTT.

The chain is built from TRBV7-3 and TRBJ2-7; 7 bases line up with TRBD1. The length of the CDR3 is 16 residues. V shed 5 bases, J shed 4 bases, and the junction held 14 bases outside the gene matches. CDR1 and CDR2 from the germline V gene are SGHTA and FQGTGA. The CDR3 sequence: CASSRGDGQAHYEQYF. The CDR3 DNA reads as TGTGCCAGCAGCCGAGGGGACGGACAGGCCCATTACGAGCAGTACTTC.

The V and J genes are TRBV5-1 and TRBJ2-1; possible D gene TRBD2, 5 bases. V was pared by 0 bases and J by 0 bases, with 13 bases between. The CDR3 spans 17 residues. The germline CDR1 and CDR2 sequences are SGHRS and YFSETQ. The CDR3 spells CASSLVSGISSYNEQFF. Here the CDR3 DNA reads TGCGCCAGCAGCTTGGTGAGCGGAATAAGCTCCTACAATGAGCAGTTCTTC.

In its sample, this clonotype was seen a few times. This rearrangement joins TRBV15 to TRBJ2-1; no firm D call. V dropped 0 bases and J dropped 10 bases, with 16 bases sitting between them. The CDR3 spans 15 residues. In germline, CDR1 is LNHNV, CDR2 YYDKDF (reference sequence). The CDR3 is CATSRDFSSLGEQFF. The CDR3 DNA reads TGTGCCACCAGCAGAGATTTCTCCAGTTTAGGCGAGCAGTTCTTC.

This clonotype was detected only once. The chain carries TRBV29-1 and TRBJ2-1, with 7 bases fitting TRBD1. Trimming at V came to 7 bases and at J to 8 bases, leaving 14 bases not matched to a gene. Germline CDR1 SQVTM, CDR2 ANQGSEA. The CDR3 is 14 residues long. In DNA form, the CDR3 reads TGCAGCGCCCAAGGGACAGAGGGCAGGTATGAGCAGTTCTTC. It is translated as CSAQGTEGRYEQFF.

The chain recombines TRBV5-1 with TRBJ2-1, with D possibly matching TRBD2 (6 bases). The germline CDR1 and CDR2 sequences are SGHRS and YFSETQ. The CDR3 contains 15 residues. The ends were cut back, 0 bases at V and 7 bases at J, with 14 bases in the middle. This CDR3 is CASSLAGVGLNEQFF. DNA of the CDR3: TGCGCCAGCAGCTTGGCGGGAGTGGGGTTAAATGAGCAGTTCTTC.

This clonotype was found a few times. J is TRBJ2-2 and V is TRBV7-2; D not certain. The V gene lost 6 bases and the J gene lost 6 bases, with 11 bases spanning the gap. CDR3 size: 13 residues. Germline CDR1 is SGHTA and CDR2 is FQGNSA. The CDR3 reads CASRRNVPGELFF. Written as DNA, the CDR3 is TGTGCCAGCAGGCGCAATGTGCCCGGGGAGCTGTTTTTT. Variable domain in full (rest from reference TRBV7-2 and TRBJ2-2): GAGVSQSPSNKVTEKGKDVELRCDPISGHTALYWYRQSLGQGLEFLIYFQGNSAPDKSGLPSDRFSAERTGGSVSTLTIQRTQQEDSAVYLCASRRNVPGELFFGEGSRLTVL.

This chain joins TRBV11-1 and TRBJ2-7, with D tentatively TRBD1 (6 bases). The CDR3 length is 14 residues. The V gene lost 5 bases and the J gene lost 4 bases, with 15 bases spanning the gap. From germline, CDR1 is SGHAT and CDR2 FQDESV (reference sequence). In DNA form, the CDR3 reads TGTGCCAGCAGCCATCCAGGACAGATATACGAGCAGTACTTC. Protein sequence: CASSHPGQIYEQYF. Full variable domain (missing parts from reference TRBV11-1 and TRBJ2-7): EAEVAQSPRYKITEKSQAVAFWCDPISGHATLYWYRQILGQGPELLVQFQDESVVDDSQLPKDRFSAERLKGVDSTLKIQPAELGDSAMYLCASSHPGQIYEQYFGPGTRLTVT.

The chain couples TRBV9 to TRBJ2-1; D may correspond to TRBD1 or TRBD2 (5 bases each). The germline CDR1 and CDR2 sequences are SGDLS and YYNGEE. The CDR3 spans 11 residues. V was pared by 8 bases and J by 12 bases, with 15 bases between. CDR3 bases: TGTGCCAGTTCTACCGGGGACCTGCAGTTCTTC. This codes for CASSTGDLQFF.

A remark on this clonotype: Germline is not matched at one junction end, which may reflect a read error. The CDR3 protein is CSVVLSRADAQYF. The CDR3 coding sequence is TGCAGCGTTGTATTATCAAGGGCAGATGCGCAGTATTTT. The chain joins TRBV29-1 to TRBJ2-3; D is undetermined. The germline CDR1 and CDR2 sequences are SQVTM and ANQGSEA. The CDR3 has 13 amino acids.

The chain carries TRBV5-1 and TRBJ2-5, with D maybe TRBD2 (6 bases). The ends were cut back, 1 base at V and 11 bases at J, with 21 bases in the middle. The CDR3 sequence is 15 residues long. Looked up from germline, CDR1 is SGHRS and CDR2 is YFSETQ. The DNA for the CDR3 is TGCGCCAGCAGCTTGAGTGGCGGGAAGGGGAATGAGCAGTACTTC. Protein product: CASSLSGGKGNEQYF.

The chain uses TRBV5-1 and TRBJ1-4; D might be TRBD1 (5 bases). Looked up from germline, CDR1 is SGHRS and CDR2 is YFSETQ. Deletions cut 2 bases from V and 3 bases from J, with 8 bases between. There are 14 residues in the CDR3. The CDR3 DNA follows: TGCGCCAGCAGCTTTCAGGGTTCTAATGAAAAACTGTTTTTT. It yields the protein CASSFQGSNEKLFF. Filled out from reference TRBV5-1 and TRBJ1-4, the complete variable domain reads KAGVTQTPRYLIKTRGQQVTLSCSPISGHRSVSWYQQTPGQGLQFLFEYFSETQRNKGNFPGRFSGRQFSNSRSEMNVSTLELGDSALYLCASSFQGSNEKLFFGSGTQLSVL.

In its sample, this clonotype was seen once. The missing conserved phenylalanine or tryptophan at the end of this CDR3 makes a read error likely. The rearrangement links TRBV6-5 to TRBJ2-1; TRBD2 matches at 13 bases. V lost 5 bases, J lost 7 bases, and 8 bases stayed unmatched. Germline-derived CDR1 and CDR2 are MNHEY and SVGAGI. This CDR3 comprises 16 residues. The CDR3 nucleotides are TGTGCCAGCAGTCACCGGACTAGCGGGAGACGAAATGAGCAGTTCTTA. Amino acid sequence: CASSHRTSGRRNEQFL.

The chain carries TRBV30 and TRBJ2-4, with D unresolved. The tail of the sequence fits TRBJ2-7 better, so the J call may be wrong. Germline V lookup: CDR1 GTSNPN, CDR2 SVGIG (reference sequence). The CDR3 consists of 14 residues. This CDR3 is CAWRTLPGFYEQYF. The DNA for the CDR3 is TGTGCCTGGAGGACTCTTCCGGGTTTCTACGAGCAGTACTTC.